The entry that follows covers one T cell receptor (beta chain) sequence. Generated by immunoSEQ multiplex PCR, the TCRdb table keeps only in-frame clones and is missing some. This sample has about 44,000 clones, with about 90% found just once. This specimen comes from a study of blood T cell repertoires in COVID-19. Study details: Sites across the United States, Italy and Spain contributed samples from acute and convalescent COVID-19.

This CDR3 is 14 amino acids long. The germline CDR1 and CDR2 sequences are SGHKS and YYEKEE (reference sequence). The V and J ends lost 4 bases and 3 bases, in that order; junction bases with no gene match: 3. The source of this sequence is a woman older than 75 in a cohort sampled during active or convalescent COVID-19. The source material was peripheral blood. The genes are TRBV5-5 and TRBJ2-2; 7 bases align to TRBD1. CDR3 bases: TGTGCCAGCAGCCCAGGGGGTTACACCGGGGAGCTGTTTTTT. It encodes CASSPGGYTGELFF.